This T cell receptor (beta chain) was sequenced for a study of blood T cell repertoires in COVID-19. Across the whole study: In each case, the material was cDNA or gDNA derived from T cells, B-cell-depleted T cells, or PBMCs.

Method: immunoSEQ multiplex PCR; TCRdb's copy keeps in-frame clones and lacks some. In the table there are approximately 210,000 clones, approximately 80% of which are singletons. Patients from Seattle were sampled longitudinally, starting during active infection. This clone was recorded a few times. CDR1 MDHEN and CDR2 SYDVKM come from the germline V gene. Trimming took 7 bases from V and 4 from J, leaving 22 bases between them. The CDR3 is 16 residues long. The material sequenced was peripheral blood. The sequence was obtained from a woman of 80 years or more with COVID-19, enrolled during active disease. This sequence joins TRBV28 and TRBJ1-2; D gene uncertain. In DNA, the CDR3 is TGTGCCAGCACCTCCCTGGCGGAAGGCGCCATCTATGGCTACACCTTC. This encodes CASTSLAEGAIYGYTF.